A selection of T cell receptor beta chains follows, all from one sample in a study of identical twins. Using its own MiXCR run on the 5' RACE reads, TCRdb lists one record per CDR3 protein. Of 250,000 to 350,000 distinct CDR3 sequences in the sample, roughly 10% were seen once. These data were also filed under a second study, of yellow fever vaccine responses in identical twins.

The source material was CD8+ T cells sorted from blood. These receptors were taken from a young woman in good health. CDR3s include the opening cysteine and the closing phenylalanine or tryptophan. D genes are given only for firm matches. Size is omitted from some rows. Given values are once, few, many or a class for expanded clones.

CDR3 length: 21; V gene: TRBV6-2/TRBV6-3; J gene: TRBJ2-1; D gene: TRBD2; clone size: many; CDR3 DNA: TGTGCCAGCAGTTACTACCCGGGACTAGCGGGAGAGTCCCTCCGAGGCGATGAGCAGTTCTTC; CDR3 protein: CASSYYPGLAGESLRGDEQFF
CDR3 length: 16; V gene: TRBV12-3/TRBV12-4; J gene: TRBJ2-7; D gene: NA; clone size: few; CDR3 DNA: TGTGCCAGCAGCTCAGCATTACGGGGAAGGGGCTACGAGCAGTACTTC; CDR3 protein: CASSSALRGRGYEQYF
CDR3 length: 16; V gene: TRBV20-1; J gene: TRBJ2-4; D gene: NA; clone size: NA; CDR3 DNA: TGCAGTGCTAGAGATGGCGAGGGGGACTTTTTAAACATTCAGTACTTC; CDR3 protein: CSARDGEGDFLNIQYF
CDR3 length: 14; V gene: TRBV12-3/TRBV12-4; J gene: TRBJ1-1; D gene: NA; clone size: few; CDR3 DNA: TGTGCCAGCAGTTTCGAGGGGTTGAGCACTGAAGCTTTCTTT; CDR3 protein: CASSFEGLSTEAFF
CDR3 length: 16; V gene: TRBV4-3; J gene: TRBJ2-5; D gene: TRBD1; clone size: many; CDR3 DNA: TGCGCCAGCAGCCAAGACAGGGGGCACCCGGGAGAGACCCAGTACTTC; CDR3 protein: CASSQDRGHPGETQYF
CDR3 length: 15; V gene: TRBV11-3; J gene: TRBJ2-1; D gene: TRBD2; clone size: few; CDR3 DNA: TGTGCCAGCAGCCCCTCAGCGGGGGCCTACAATGAGCAGTTCTTC; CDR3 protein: CASSPSAGAYNEQFF
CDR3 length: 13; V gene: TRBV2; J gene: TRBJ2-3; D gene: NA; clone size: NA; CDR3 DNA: TGTGCCAGCATTCCGGCCTACACAGATACGCAGTATTTT; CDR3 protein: CASIPAYTDTQYF
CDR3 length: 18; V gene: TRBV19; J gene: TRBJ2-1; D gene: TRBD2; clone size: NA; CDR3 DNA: TGTGCCAGTAGTTTCCCTAGCGGGACACTTAGCTCCTACAATGAGCAGTTCTTC; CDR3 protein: CASSFPSGTLSSYNEQFF
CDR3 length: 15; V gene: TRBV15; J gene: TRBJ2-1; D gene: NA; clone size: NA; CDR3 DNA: TGTGCCACCAGCAGAGAAAGGAGTATCTACAATGAGCAGTTCTTC; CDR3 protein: CATSRERSIYNEQFF
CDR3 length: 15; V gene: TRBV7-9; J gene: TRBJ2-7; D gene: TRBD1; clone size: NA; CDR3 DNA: TGTGCCAGCAGCTTAGCCCGGACAGGGGACTACGAGCAGTACTTC; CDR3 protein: CASSLARTGDYEQYF
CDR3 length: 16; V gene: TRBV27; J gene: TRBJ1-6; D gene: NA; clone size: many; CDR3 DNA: TGTGCCAGCAGTTTATTGCGGAGCTCCTATAATTCACCCCTCCACTTT; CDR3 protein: CASSLLRSSYNSPLHF
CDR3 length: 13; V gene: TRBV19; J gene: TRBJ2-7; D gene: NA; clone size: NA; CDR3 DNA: TGTGCCAGTAGTACCTCGGTCTCCTACGAGCAGTACTTC; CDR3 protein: CASSTSVSYEQYF
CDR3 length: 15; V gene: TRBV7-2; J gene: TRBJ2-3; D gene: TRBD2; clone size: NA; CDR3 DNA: TGTGCCAGCAGCGTTACTAGCGGGAGCACAGATACGCAGTATTTT; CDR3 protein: CASSVTSGSTDTQYF
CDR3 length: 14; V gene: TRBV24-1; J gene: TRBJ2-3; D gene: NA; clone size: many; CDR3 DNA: TGTGCCACCAGTGATTTGGATCATCCAGATACGCAGTATTTT; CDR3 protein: CATSDLDHPDTQYF
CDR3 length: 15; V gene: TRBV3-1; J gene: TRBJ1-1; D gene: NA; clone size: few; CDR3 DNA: TGTGCCAGCAGCCAAGATGGACAGTTGAACACTGAAGCTTTCTTT; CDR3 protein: CASSQDGQLNTEAFF
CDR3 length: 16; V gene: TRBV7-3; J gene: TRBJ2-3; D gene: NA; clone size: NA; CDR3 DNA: TGTGCCAGCAGCTTAGGAATAGAGACTAGCACAGATACGCAGTATTTT; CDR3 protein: CASSLGIETSTDTQYF
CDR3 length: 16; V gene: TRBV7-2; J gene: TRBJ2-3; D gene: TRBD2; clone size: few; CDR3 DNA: TGTGCCAGCAGCTTAACTAGCGGGGGGAAAACAGATACGCAGTATTTT; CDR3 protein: CASSLTSGGKTDTQYF
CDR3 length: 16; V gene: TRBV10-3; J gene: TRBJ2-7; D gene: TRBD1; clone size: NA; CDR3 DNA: TGTGCCATCAGTGAGTCTGAGGACAGGGGGCTCTACGAGCAGTACTTC; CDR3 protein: CAISESEDRGLYEQYF
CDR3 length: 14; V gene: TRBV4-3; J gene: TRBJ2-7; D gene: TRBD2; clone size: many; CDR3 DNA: TGCGCCAGCAGCCAGGGACTAGGGATCTACGAGCAGTACTTC; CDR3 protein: CASSQGLGIYEQYF
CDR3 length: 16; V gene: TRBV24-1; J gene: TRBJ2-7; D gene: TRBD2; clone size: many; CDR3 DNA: TGTGCCACCAGTGGCCCGACTAGCGGGAGTATCTACGAGCAGTACTTC; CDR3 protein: CATSGPTSGSIYEQYF
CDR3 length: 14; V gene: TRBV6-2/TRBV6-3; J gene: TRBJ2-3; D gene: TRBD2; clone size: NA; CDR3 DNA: TGTGCCAGCAACCTAGCGGGAGAAACAGATACGCAGTATTTT; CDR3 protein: CASNLAGETDTQYF
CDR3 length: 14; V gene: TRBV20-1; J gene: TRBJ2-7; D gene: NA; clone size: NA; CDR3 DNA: TGCAGTGCTAGGGCTTTGACAAACTCCTACGAGCAGTACTTC; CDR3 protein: CSARALTNSYEQYF
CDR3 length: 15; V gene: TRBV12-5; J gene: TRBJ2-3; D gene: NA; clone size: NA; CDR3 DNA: TGTGCTAGTGGTTTGGGGGGGGCTTATGTAGATACGCAGTATTTT; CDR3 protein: CASGLGGAYVDTQYF
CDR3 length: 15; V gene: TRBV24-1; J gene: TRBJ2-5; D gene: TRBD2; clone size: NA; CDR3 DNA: TGTGCCACCATGGGGACGGGACTAGAGGGGGAGACCCAGTACTTC; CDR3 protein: CATMGTGLEGETQYF
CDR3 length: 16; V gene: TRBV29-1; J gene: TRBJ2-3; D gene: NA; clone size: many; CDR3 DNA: TGCAGCGTTGAAGAGGGAGGAATGGGCTACACAGATACGCAGTATTTT; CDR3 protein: CSVEEGGMGYTDTQYF
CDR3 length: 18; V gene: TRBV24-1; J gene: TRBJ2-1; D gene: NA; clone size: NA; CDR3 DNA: TGTGCCACCAGTGCGCCAGAAACTGGAAGGAGCTCCTACAATGAGCAGTTCTTC; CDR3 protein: CATSAPETGRSSYNEQFF
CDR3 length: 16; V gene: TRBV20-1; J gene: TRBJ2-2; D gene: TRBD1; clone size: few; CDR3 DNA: TGCAGTGCCAGGGACAGGGGGGATGCGAACACCGGGGAGCTGTTTTTT; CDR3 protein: CSARDRGDANTGELFF
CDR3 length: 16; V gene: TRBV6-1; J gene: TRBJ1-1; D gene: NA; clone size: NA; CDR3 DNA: TGTGCCAGCAGTGACCTCAGTGCTGGGAATCCCAAAATCGCTTTCTTT; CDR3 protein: CASSDLSAGNPKIAFF
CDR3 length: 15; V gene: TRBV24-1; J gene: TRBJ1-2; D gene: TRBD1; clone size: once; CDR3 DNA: TGTGCCACCAGTGATGCGGGACAGACCCTCTATGGCTACACCTTC; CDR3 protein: CATSDAGQTLYGYTF
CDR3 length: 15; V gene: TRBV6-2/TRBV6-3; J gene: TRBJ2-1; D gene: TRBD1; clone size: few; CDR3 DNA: TGTGCCAGCAGTTCGACAGGGGTCGACTACAATGAGCAGTTCTTC; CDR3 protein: CASSSTGVDYNEQFF
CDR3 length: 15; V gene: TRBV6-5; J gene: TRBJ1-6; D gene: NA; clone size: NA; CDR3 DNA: TGTGCCAGCAGCCTTACCCGACAGCGTAATTCACCCCTCCACTTT; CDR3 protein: CASSLTRQRNSPLHF
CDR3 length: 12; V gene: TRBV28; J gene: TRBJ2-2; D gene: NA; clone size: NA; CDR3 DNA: TGTGCCAGCAGGCCAGGGGTCGGGGAGCTGTTTTTT; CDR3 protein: CASRPGVGELFF
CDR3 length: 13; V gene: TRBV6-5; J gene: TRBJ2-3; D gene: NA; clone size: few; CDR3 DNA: TGTGCCAGCAGTTACCGGGAGCCTTATACGCAGTATTTT; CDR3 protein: CASSYREPYTQYF
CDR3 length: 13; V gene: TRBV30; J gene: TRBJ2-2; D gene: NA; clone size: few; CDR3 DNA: TGTGCCTGGGCGGAGGGTATCACCGGGGAGCTGTTTTTT; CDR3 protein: CAWAEGITGELFF
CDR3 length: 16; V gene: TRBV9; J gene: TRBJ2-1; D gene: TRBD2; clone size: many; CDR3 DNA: TGTGCCAGCAGCGCCCGGACTAGCGGGGCCTACAATGAGCAGTTCTTC; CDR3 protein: CASSARTSGAYNEQFF